The 26 T cell receptor beta chains below come from one sample, sequenced in a study of early T cells in non-severe SARS-CoV-2 infection. TCRdb passed the 5' RACE reads through MiXCR, listing each CDR3 protein once. The sample has 70,000 to 85,000 distinct CDR3 sequences, 10% to 15% seen once. Sample: whole blood. The receptors stem from an adult who was a healthcare worker with PCR-confirmed SARS-CoV-2 infection or an uninfected control (not recorded which).

The gene calls are TRBV20-1 and TRBJ2-5; 11 positions match TRBD2. The CDR3 totals 14 residues. Germline lookup yields CDR1 DFQATT and CDR2 SNEGSKA (reference sequence). The trim removed 3 bases at V and 4 bases at J, leaving 4 bases unmatched. CDR3 nucleotide sequence: TGCAGTGCTAGTGATAGCGGGAGGGGAGAGACCCAGTACTTC. Translation: CSASDSGRGETQYF.

This chain joins TRBV4-1 and TRBJ2-4; D remains ambiguous. The CDR3 has 17 residues. CDR1 and CDR2 (germline): MGHRA, YSYEKL. V gave up 2 bases and J gave up 0 bases, with 14 bases separating them. The CDR3 coding sequence is TGCGCCAGCAGCCAATACTCGTTCTCTCTAGCCAAAAACATTCAGTACTTC. It yields the protein CASSQYSFSLAKNIQYF.

This clonotype was found a few times. The genes are TRBV11-2 and TRBJ1-3; 12 bases agree with TRBD1. CDR1 is SGHAT and CDR2 is FQNNGV in the germline V gene. The CDR3 runs 16 residues. Unmatched junction bases numbered 4, after V lost 5 bases and J lost 2 bases. The CDR3 region is CASSSRDRGPGNTIYF. The DNA of the CDR3 is TGTGCCAGCAGCAGCCGGGACAGGGGGCCTGGAAACACCATATATTTT.

The rearrangement uses TRBV4-2 and TRBJ2-5, with D possibly TRBD1 on 6 matching bases. The germline CDR1 and CDR2 sequences are LGHNA and YNFKEQ. Trimming removed 3 bases at V and 3 bases at J, with 11 bases between. The CDR3 length is 14 residues. As DNA, the CDR3 is TGTGCCAGCAGCCAGGCTGGGGGCGAAGAGACCCAGTACTTC. Translated: CASSQAGGEETQYF.

Only a few counts were recorded for this clonotype. The J gene is TRBJ1-6, the V gene TRBV7-2; D not resolved. V lost 2 bases and J lost 3, with 14 bases in between. CDR3 length: 17 amino acids. CDR1 is SGHTA, CDR2 FQGNSA, per germline. The CDR3 DNA is TGTGCCAGCAGCTTATCGGGCTGGACCTTCTATAATTCACCCCTCCACTTT. Its translation: CASSLSGWTFYNSPLHF.

J is TRBJ2-2 and V is TRBV4-3, with TRBD2 matching over 14 bases. The length of the CDR3 is 17 residues. CDR1 and CDR2 (germline): LGHNA, YSLEER. V lost 4 bases and J lost 7; bases outside the gene matches: 8. The CDR3 bases are TGCGCCAGCAGCCTTGGGACTAGCGGGAGCGGGCGCGGGGAGCTGTTTTTT. Translated, it gives CASSLGTSGSGRGELFF.

The table lists this clonotype with a few counts. The chain has TRBV7-8 and TRBJ1-3; TRBD1 matches 11 bases. V lost 4 bases, J lost 1 base, and 9 bases stayed unmatched. The CDR3 totals 18 residues. The germline V gene has CDR1 SGHVS and CDR2 FQNEAQ. The CDR3 DNA is TGTGCCAGCAGCTCCGGGACAGGGGGTCACCTATCTGGAAACACCATATATTTT. This gives the protein CASSSGTGGHLSGNTIYF.

The chain couples TRBV6-1 to TRBJ2-6; the match to TRBD1 covers 9 bases. The V gene end was trimmed by 7 bases and the J gene end by 0 bases; junction bases not matched to a gene: 7. Germline V gene sequence: CDR1 MNHNS, CDR2 SASEGT. The CDR3 totals 17 residues. Here the CDR3 DNA reads TGTGCCAGCAAACCGGGACAGGGCCTCTCTGGGGCCAACGTCCTGACTTTC. This translates into CASKPGQGLSGANVLTF.

The rearrangement uses TRBV5-1 and TRBJ2-1, with 11 bases aligning to TRBD2. The junction had 5 bases not matched to a gene; V was cut back by 1 base and J by 8 bases. The CDR3 spans 15 residues. The germline V gene encodes CDR1 SGHRS and CDR2 YFSETQ. CDR3 in amino acids: CASSLIGSGRDEQFF. CDR3 nucleotides: TGCGCCAGCAGCTTGATAGGTAGCGGGAGGGATGAGCAGTTCTTC.

V and J are TRBV5-1 and TRBJ2-2, with a tentative D call TRBD2 (6 bases). Trimming removed 7 bases from V and 3 bases from J, with 22 bases in between. This CDR3 spans 17 amino acids. The germline V gene has CDR1 SGHRS and CDR2 YFSETQ. The CDR3, as DNA: TGCGCCAGCCACCGCCCCTTTGGGGGGAGAGACACCGGGGAGCTGTTTTTT. It yields the protein CASHRPFGGRDTGELFF.

This clonotype was recorded many times. The rearrangement joins TRBV24-1 to TRBJ2-3, with a weak D call TRBD2 (6 bases). From germline, CDR1 is KGHDR and CDR2 SFDVKD. This CDR3 contains 13 residues. Trimming took 5 bases from V and 6 from J, leaving 11 bases between them. The CDR3 here is CATSGADYDTQYF. For the CDR3, the DNA is TGTGCCACCAGTGGGGCGGACTACGATACGCAGTATTTT.

V usage is TRBV24-1 and J usage is TRBJ1-2; D not resolved. V lost 8 bases and J 4 bases, leaving 16 bases between the germline ends. Germline assignment: CDR1 KGHDR and CDR2 SFDVKD. The CDR3 has 14 amino acids. This CDR3 reads CATNREAGIYGYTF. The CDR3 region has the DNA TGTGCCACCAATCGGGAAGCGGGGATCTATGGCTACACCTTC.

The chain joins TRBV20-1 to TRBJ1-2, with D perhaps matching TRBD1 (6 bases). Germline V lookup: CDR1 DFQATT, CDR2 SNEGSKA (reference sequence). V was clipped by 4 bases and J by 0 bases, with 12 bases between them. This CDR3 has 14 residues. CDR3 loop: CSATPYRANYGYTF. The CDR3 DNA follows: TGCAGTGCTACCCCGTACAGGGCTAACTATGGCTACACCTTC.

This clonotype was detected ten times or more. The rearrangement links TRBV1 to TRBJ2-1; no check of the table's D call, TRBD2, against the DNA was made. TRBV1 is a listed pseudogene. The CDR3 length is 20 residues. Here the CDR3 reads CTSSVTSGTSGRSGYNEQFF. In DNA, the CDR3 is TGCACCAGCAGCGTCACGTCCGGGACTAGCGGGAGAAGTGGCTACAATGAGCAGTTCTTC.

The chain employs TRBV12-3 or TRBV12-4 and TRBJ1-1, with 7 bases identical to TRBD1. V trimming: 4 bases; J trimming: 4 bases; junction bases outside the gene matches: 6. This CDR3 has 14 amino acids. The CDR3 spells CASSSGQVVTEAFF. CDR3 nucleotides: TGTGCCAGCAGTTCAGGACAGGTGGTCACTGAAGCTTTCTTT.

The V gene is TRBV18, the J gene TRBJ1-2, with a possible D match to TRBD1 (6 bases). The CDR3 consists of 15 residues. Trimming removed 2 bases at V and 7 bases at J, with 17 bases between. Germline-derived CDR1 and CDR2 are KGHSH and LQKENI. The CDR3 is CASSPNQGLSLGYTF. In nucleotides, the CDR3 is TGTGCCAGCTCACCAAATCAGGGGCTCTCCCTTGGCTACACCTTC.

This clonotype was seen at least ten times. V gene TRBV18 combines with J gene TRBJ1-1, with D unclear. The CDR3 is made up of 15 amino acids. Trimming pared 0 bases from V and 4 bases from J, leaving 12 bases between. Germline assignment: CDR1 KGHSH and CDR2 LQKENI. CDR3 nucleotide sequence: TGTGCCAGCTCACCACCCTCCCGGGGTGGCACTGAAGCTTTCTTT. Its translation is CASSPPSRGGTEAFF.

The CDR3 coding sequence is TGCAGCGTTCGGACAGGGCGCGCCTATAATTCACCCCTCCACTTT. It translates to CSVRTGRAYNSPLHF. This chain connects TRBV29-1 to TRBJ1-6; 8 bases are a match to TRBD1. Germline trimming cut 5 bases from V and 2 bases from J; bases unmatched to any gene: 5. The CDR3 is 15 amino acids. Germline lookup yields CDR1 SQVTM and CDR2 ANQGSEA.

The chain recombines TRBV20-1 with TRBJ2-3; no clear D gene. This CDR3 has 15 residues. Trimming removed 3 bases at V and 3 bases at J, with 16 bases between. The germline V gene encodes CDR1 DFQATT and CDR2 SNEGSKA (reference sequence). The CDR3 coding sequence is TGCAGTGCTAGTGCCGGGCCCCAAGGGACAGATACGCAGTATTTT. Protein sequence: CSASAGPQGTDTQYF.

This clonotype was counted a few times. V usage is TRBV29-1 and J usage is TRBJ2-5; the D is unclear. Germline assignment: CDR1 SQVTM and CDR2 ANQGSEA. The V gene lost 1 base and the J gene lost 7 bases, with 7 bases spanning the gap. The CDR3 extends over 11 amino acids. CDR3 in DNA: TGCAGCGTTGAAGGCCCTGGGACCCAGTACTTC. Amino acid sequence: CSVEGPGTQYF.

This clonotype was counted between two and nine times. V gene TRBV12-3 or TRBV12-4 combines with J gene TRBJ1-1; D ambiguous. Trimming took off 1 base at V and 9 bases at J, with 9 bases between the two ends. This CDR3 spans 12 amino acids. CDR3 bases: TGTGCCAGCAGTTTAGTCCGTATTAAAGCTTTCTTT. This translates into CASSLVRIKAFF.

The table lists this clonotype with many counts. The chain employs TRBV20-1 and TRBJ2-3; D not resolved. The CDR3 sequence is 12 residues long. The ends were cut back, 0 bases at V and 2 bases at J, with 3 bases in the middle. CDR1 and CDR2 from the germline V gene are DFQATT and SNEGSKA (reference sequence). CDR3 residues: CSARDPTDTQYF. CDR3 bases: TGCAGTGCTAGAGATCCCACAGATACGCAGTATTTT.

The J gene is TRBJ2-4, the V gene TRBV20-1; D could derive from TRBD1 or TRBD2 (5 bases each). The ends were cut back, 2 bases at V and 6 bases at J, with 14 bases in the middle. CDR1 DFQATT and CDR2 SNEGSKA come from the germline V gene (reference sequence). CDR3 size: 14 residues. CDR3 in DNA: TGCAGTGCTAGACGGGGCGGGCCGGGAAACATTCAGTACTTC. The encoded protein is CSARRGGPGNIQYF.

There are many counts of this clonotype. The CDR3 sequence is CAWSSGIHEQYF. Written as DNA, the CDR3 is TGTGCCTGGAGTTCCGGGATCCACGAGCAGTACTTC. V and J are TRBV30 and TRBJ2-7, with a possible D match to TRBD2 (5 bases). This CDR3 has 12 amino acids. Deletions cut 2 bases from V and 5 bases from J, with 10 bases between. The germline CDR1 and CDR2 sequences are GTSNPN and SVGIG (reference sequence).

This clonotype was recorded a few times. V is TRBV5-1 and J is TRBJ2-7; D is uncertain. The V and J ends lost 2 bases and 6 bases respectively, with 6 bases between them. Germline V gives CDR1 SGHRS, CDR2 YFSETQ. This CDR3 is built from 11 residues. CDR3 in amino acids: CASSFNSEQYF. As DNA, the CDR3 is TGCGCCAGCAGCTTTAACTCCGAGCAGTACTTC.

The chain joins TRBV7-9 to TRBJ2-1, with 9 positions matching TRBD1. V trimming: 10 bases; J trimming: 7 bases; junction bases outside the gene matches: 5. CDR3 length: 12 amino acids. The germline V gene encodes CDR1 SEHNR and CDR2 FQNEAQ (reference sequence). CDR3 DNA: TGTGCCACAGGACAGGGGCTAAATGAGCAGTTCTTC. This translates into CATGQGLNEQFF.